These 6 T cell receptor beta chains were all obtained from the same sample, sequenced in a study of shared clonotypes between healthy human individuals. Libraries were prepared by immunoSEQ multiplex PCR; TCRdb keeps only in-frame clonotypes and omits some of them. The table includes around 2.3 million clones, approximately 96% detected once. The sequenced sample was naive CD4+ T cells sorted from blood. Subset reported: CD45RA+ positively selected. These receptors were obtained from a young man in good health.

V gene TRBV5-5 combines with J gene TRBJ2-5; D is uncertain. V was clipped by 1 base and J by 0 bases, with 4 bases between them. The germline gives CDR1 SGHKS, CDR2 YYEKEE (reference sequence). This CDR3 spans 13 amino acids. CDR3 region: CASSLLHQETQYF. Here the CDR3 DNA reads TGTGCCAGCAGCTTGTTGCACCAAGAGACCCAGTACTTC.

V gene TRBV27 combines with J gene TRBJ2-5; 9 bases are shared with TRBD1. V dropped 0 bases and J dropped 2; count of bases not matched to a gene: 7. Per germline, CDR1 MNHEY and CDR2 SMNVEV (reference sequence). This CDR3 is 17 amino acids long. CDR3 sequence (DNA): TGTGCCAGCAGTTTATCAGGACAGGGGAGGTCACAAGAGACCCAGTACTTC. Protein: CASSLSGQGRSQETQYF.

The chain has TRBV27 and TRBJ1-2; D might be TRBD1 (6 bases). This CDR3 has 17 amino acids. Germline lookup yields CDR1 MNHEY and CDR2 SMNVEV (reference sequence). The ends were cut back, 8 bases at V and 4 bases at J, with 26 bases in the middle. CDR3 residues: CASVSWGAGRLGYGYTF. The CDR3 DNA sequence: TGTGCCAGCGTTTCGTGGGGGGCGGGGAGATTAGGCTATGGCTACACCTTC.

This clone was seen only once. The chain is built from TRBV18 and TRBJ2-2, with a possible D match to TRBD1 (6 bases). Trimming removed 1 base at V and 2 bases at J, with 8 bases between. Looked up from germline, CDR1 is KGHSH and CDR2 is LQKENI. The length of the CDR3 is 15 residues. CDR3 region: CASSPQGDNTGELFF. The CDR3 bases are TGTGCCAGCTCACCACAGGGGGATAACACCGGGGAGCTGTTTTTT.

This chain links TRBV11-2 with TRBJ1-6; TRBD1 matches 10 bases. The CDR3 has 14 amino acids. V lost 4 bases and J lost 10; bases outside the gene matches: 4. The V gene's germline CDR1 is SGHAT and CDR2 FQNNGV. CDR3 coding DNA: TGTGCCAGCAGCTCAGACAGGGGGCAATCACCCCTCCACTTT. Translation: CASSSDRGQSPLHF.

This clone was observed a single time. The rearrangement uses TRBV5-1 and TRBJ2-5; 8 bases are shared with TRBD2. V was pared by 4 bases and J by 2 bases, with 4 bases of the junction left unmatched. Germline V gene data show CDR1 as SGHRS and CDR2 as YFSETQ. This CDR3 comprises 14 residues. The CDR3 sequence is CASSTGLAQETQYF. DNA of the CDR3: TGCGCCAGCAGCACCGGACTAGCACAAGAGACCCAGTACTTC. The variable domain in full, completed from reference TRBV5-1 and TRBJ2-5, reads KAGVTQTPRYLIKTRGQQVTLSCSPISGHRSVSWYQQTPGQGLQFLFEYFSETQRNKGNFPGRFSGRQFSNSRSEMNVSTLELGDSALYLCASSTGLAQETQYFGPGTRLLVL.